This T cell receptor (beta chain) was identified during a study of shared clonotypes between healthy human individuals. Whole-study context: There were three CD4 naive, three CD4 memory, two CD8 naive and one CD8 memory plates per donor.

TCRdb keeps only in-frame clones here, not all; method: immunoSEQ multiplex PCR. The sample holds 2 million to 2.5 million clones, approximately 96% seen once. Caucasian adults residing in Nashville, Tennessee made up all the donors. CD45RA+ naive and CD45RA-negative memory subsets were separated from CD4+ cells. Note on this clone: The target antigen is unknown.

Study conclusions and caveats: Despite large depth, rarefaction showed incomplete sorted-subset sequencing.

Germline V gene lookup returns CDR1 MNHEY and CDR2 SMNVEV (reference sequence). CDR3 length: 15 amino acids. The trim removed 9 bases at V and 5 bases at J, leaving 11 bases unmatched. This rearrangement joins TRBV27 to TRBJ2-2; the match to TRBD1 covers 8 bases. The source material was naive CD4+ T cells sorted from blood. Subset meaning: CD45RA+ positively selected. This clonotype was obtained from a man between 18 and 29 years old in good health. The CDR3 is CASTYQGARTGELFF. In nucleotides, the CDR3 is TGTGCCAGTACCTATCAGGGGGCGCGGACCGGGGAGCTGTTTTTT.